A single sample gave rise to the 4 T cell receptor beta chains below, sequenced in a study of shared clonotypes between healthy human individuals. Sequencing was performed with immunoSEQ multiplex PCR; in TCRdb, only in-frame clones are kept and a portion is missing. The data contain approximately 100,000 clones, 65% to 75% of them singletons. The sample was memory CD8+ T cells sorted from blood. Documented subset: CD45RO+ cells pooled with CCR7-negative TemRA cells. These receptors all stem from a woman aged 25 to 45 in good health.

The chain recombines TRBV29-1 with TRBJ1-1; 7 nucleotides agree with TRBD1. Trimming at V came to 2 bases and at J to 12 bases, leaving 9 bases not matched to a gene. The germline V gene has CDR1 SQVTM and CDR2 ANQGSEA. The CDR3 is made up of 12 amino acids. In nucleotides, the CDR3 is TGCAGCGTTGAACTGTCGGGCAGGGGGTCTTTCTTT. It yields the protein CSVELSGRGSFF.

The V gene is TRBV5-5, the J gene TRBJ2-7; a weak D match, TRBD1 (5 bases). The V end lost 4 bases, the J end lost 3 bases, and 14 bases lay between the germline ends. The CDR3 has 14 amino acids. Germline CDR1 reads SGHKS; CDR2 reads YYEKEE (reference sequence). The CDR3 bases are TGTGCCAGCAGCCCCTGGGCAGGGAACTACGAGCAGTACTTC. It yields the protein CASSPWAGNYEQYF.

CDR3: CASSFLFQRRTDTQYF. In nucleotides, the CDR3 is TGTGCCAGCAGCTTCCTATTTCAGCGCCGCACAGATACGCAGTATTTT. V and J are TRBV7-9 and TRBJ2-3; no clear D. The CDR3 consists of 16 residues. CDR1 is SEHNR and CDR2 is FQNEAQ in the germline V gene (reference sequence). V was trimmed by 3 bases and J by 1 base, leaving 14 bases between them.

This rearrangement joins TRBV27 to TRBJ2-1, with 7 bases fitting TRBD2. Trimming removed 2 bases from V and 5 bases from J; junction bases left unmatched: 3. The CDR3 totals 14 residues. Germline CDR1 and CDR2: MNHEY and SMNVEV (reference sequence). CDR3 region: CASSLGTTHNEQFF. CDR3 sequence (DNA): TGTGCCAGCAGTTTAGGGACTACCCACAATGAGCAGTTCTTC.